These 11 T cell receptor beta chains came from one sample sequenced in a study of blood T cell repertoires in COVID-19. TCRdb's copy holds only in-frame clones and misses some; the assay was immunoSEQ multiplex PCR. The table lists some 200,000 clones, more than 75% of them singletons, with 7% to 8.5% in the top ten. Specimen: PBMCs or T cells enriched from blood (not recorded which). These receptors originate from a woman between 40 and 50 years old with acute COVID-19.

This chain connects TRBV29-1 to TRBJ1-1, with D possibly matching TRBD1 (6 bases). V gave up 6 bases and J gave up 0 bases, with 14 bases separating them. This CDR3 spans 14 amino acids. Germline CDR1 SQVTM, CDR2 ANQGSEA. The CDR3 region is CSVVLQGMNTEAFF. In nucleotides, the CDR3 is TGCAGCGTGGTATTACAGGGAATGAACACTGAAGCTTTCTTT.

V usage is TRBV11-3 and J usage is TRBJ2-1, with TRBD2 matching 8 bases. With 2 bases clipped from V and 5 bases from J, the junction kept 5 bases outside the gene matches. Germline V gene sequence: CDR1 SGHNT, CDR2 YENEEA. CDR3 length equals 15 residues. The CDR3 reads CASSLRVAGHNEQFF. The CDR3 coding sequence is TGTGCCAGCAGCTTACGGGTAGCGGGGCACAATGAGCAGTTCTTC. Full variable domain (missing parts from reference TRBV11-3 and TRBJ2-1): EAGVVQSPRYKIIEKKQPVAFWCNPISGHNTLYWYLQNLGQGPELLIRYENEEAVDDSQLPKDRFSAERLKGVDSTLKIQPAELGDSAVYLCASSLRVAGHNEQFFGPGTRLTVL.

The chain is built from TRBV2 and TRBJ1-5; D uncertain. Per the germline V gene, CDR1 is SNHLY and CDR2 is FYNNEI. Deletions cut 5 bases from V and 1 base from J, with 12 bases between. This CDR3 spans 15 amino acids. The CDR3 sequence: CASSSGKSSNQPQHF. CDR3 coding DNA: TGTGCCAGCAGTTCCGGGAAAAGCAGCAATCAGCCCCAGCATTTT. Full variable domain (rest looked up from reference TRBV2 and TRBJ1-5): EPEVTQTPSHQVTQMGQEVILRCVPISNHLYFYWYRQILGQKVEFLVSFYNNEISEKSEIFDDQFSVERPDGSNFTLKIRSTKLEDSAMYFCASSSGKSSNQPQHFGDGTRLSIL.

The chain recombines TRBV27 with TRBJ2-6, with 7 positions matching TRBD1. J lost 0 bases, V lost 2 bases, and 7 bases had no gene match. The germline CDR1 and CDR2 sequences are MNHEY and SMNVEV (reference sequence). The CDR3 sequence is 18 residues long. This chain's CDR3 is CASSLRGLTFSGANVLTF. The CDR3 nucleotides read TGTGCCAGCAGTTTAAGGGGGCTTACGTTCTCTGGGGCCAACGTCCTGACTTTC.

Details on this clone: Other DNA sequences of this sample code for an identical CDR3. The chain couples TRBV2 to TRBJ1-5; a possible D gene is TRBD1 (5 bases). Germline CDR1 reads SNHLY; CDR2 reads FYNNEI. This CDR3 is built from 15 residues. V was cut by 4 bases and J by 0 bases, with 10 bases left in between. CDR3 nucleotides: TGTGCCAGCAGTGCCGACAGTAATAGCAATCAGCCCCAGCATTTT. It codes for CASSADSNSNQPQHF.

The V and J genes are TRBV3-1 (or the pseudogene TRBV3-2) and TRBJ1-2; D might be TRBD1 (5 bases). Trimming removed 4 bases from V and 4 bases from J, with 16 bases in between. The CDR3 consists of 15 residues. The germline V gene has CDR1 LGHDT and CDR2 YNNKEL (reference sequence). CDR3 loop: CASSPETVTLYGYTF. The CDR3 region has the DNA TGTGCCAGCAGCCCAGAGACAGTTACTCTCTATGGCTACACCTTC.

This sequence joins TRBV6-5 and TRBJ2-7; no reliable D call. V lost 0 bases and J 1 base, leaving 7 bases between the germline ends. The CDR3 is 14 residues long. Germline V gene data show CDR1 as MNHEY and CDR2 as SVGAGI. The chain's CDR3 is CASSYSSVSYEQYF. Written as DNA, the CDR3 is TGTGCCAGCAGTTACTCGTCAGTTTCCTACGAGCAGTACTTC.

The V call is TRBV12-3 or TRBV12-4, the J call TRBJ2-5; the D gene is possibly TRBD2 (5 bases). V gave up 7 bases and J gave up 2 bases, with 11 bases separating them. CDR3 length equals 13 residues. The CDR3 DNA reads TGTGCCAGCACCGCCGGGAAACAAGAGACCCAGTACTTC. Its protein is CASTAGKQETQYF.

V and J are TRBV29-1 and TRBJ2-1; a possible D gene is TRBD1 (6 bases). The ends were cut back, 4 bases at V and 8 bases at J, with 15 bases in the middle. The germline CDR1 and CDR2 sequences are SQVTM and ANQGSEA. The CDR3 runs 13 residues. The CDR3, as DNA: TGCAGCGTTGCGGGACACGGAGTGTATGAGCAGTTCTTC. Residues: CSVAGHGVYEQFF.

V gene TRBV7-9 combines with J gene TRBJ2-1, with D unresolved. CDR1 and CDR2 (germline): SEHNR, FQNEAQ (reference sequence). V was shortened by 5 bases and J by 9 bases, with 14 bases between the two germline ends. The CDR3 is 13 residues long. The DNA for the CDR3 is TGTGCCAGCAGCCCCGATGCCTCGGTTGAGCAGTTCTTC. It is translated as CASSPDASVEQFF.

This chain joins TRBV7-8 and TRBJ2-6; TRBD1 agrees at 8 bases. Germline V gene sequence: CDR1 SGHVS, CDR2 FQNEAQ. Trimming removed 3 bases from V and 2 bases from J; junction bases left unmatched: 6. The CDR3 is made up of 17 amino acids. The CDR3 is CASSLTGDITGANVLTF. Here the CDR3 DNA reads TGTGCCAGCAGCTTGACAGGGGATATTACTGGGGCCAACGTCCTGACTTTC.